A selection of T cell receptor beta chains follows, all from one sample in a study of blood T cell repertoires in COVID-19. Some clones are missing from TCRdb's copy, which holds only in-frame ones; the method was immunoSEQ multiplex PCR. The table lists 250,000 to 300,000 clones, about 88% of them singletons. Material: PBMCs or T cells enriched from blood (not recorded which). These receptors all come from a woman aged 55-69 years in a cohort exposed to, infected with or recovered from COVID-19 (not recorded which). Both conserved end residues are trimmed from each CDR3.

>TRBV9|TRBJ2-1
ASSARTSVGEQF
>TRBV2|TRBJ1-2
ASTRRQFPYGYT
>TRBV30|TRBJ2-5
AWSSGTSSSLQETQY
>TRBV3-1/TRBV3-2|TRBJ2-1
ASSHLGKRAGGASYNEQF
>TRBV30|TRBJ2-5
AWSVRTEETQY
>TRBV6-5|TRBJ2-6
ASSYSSGAGANVLT
>TRBV5-1|TRBJ2-5
ASSGASGIQETQY
>TRBV19|TRBJ1-1
ASSVQGGNTEAF
>TRBV28|TRBJ2-7
ASSYGTLYEQY
>TRBV18|TRBJ2-1
ASSPDRGFNNEQF
>TRBV6-1|TRBJ2-7
ASSDGDTGLAASYEQY
>TRBV7-9|TRBJ1-1
ASSPWTGENTEAF
>TRBV2|TRBJ1-4
ASSESTGSNEKLF
>TRBV9|TRBJ2-4
ASSTQGTNGGIQY
>TRBV2|TRBJ1-3
ASSRLHTGQGNTIY
>TRBV28|TRBJ1-1
ASSLTGRNTEAF
>TRBV9|TRBJ2-1
ASSFSGQSYNEQF
>TRBV9|TRBJ2-1
ASSPRSGRLPDEQF